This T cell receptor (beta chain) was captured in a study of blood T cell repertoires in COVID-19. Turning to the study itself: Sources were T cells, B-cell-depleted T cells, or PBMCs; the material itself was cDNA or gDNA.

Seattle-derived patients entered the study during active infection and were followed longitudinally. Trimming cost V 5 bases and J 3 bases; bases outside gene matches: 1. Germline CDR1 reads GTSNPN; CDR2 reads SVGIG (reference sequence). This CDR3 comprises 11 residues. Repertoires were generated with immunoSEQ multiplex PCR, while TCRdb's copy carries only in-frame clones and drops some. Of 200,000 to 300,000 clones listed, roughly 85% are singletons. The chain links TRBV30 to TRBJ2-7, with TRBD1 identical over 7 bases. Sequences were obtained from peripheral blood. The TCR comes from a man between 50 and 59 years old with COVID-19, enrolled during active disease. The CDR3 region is CAWGDSYEQYF. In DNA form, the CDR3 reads TGTGCCTGGGGGGACAGCTACGAGCAGTACTTC.